This TCR beta chain appears in the sequencing data of a study of blood T cells in healthy people across ages. Study-level findings and limits: The unknown donor CMV status may have confounded expanded clonotype changes. Age advanced and TCR beta diversity per million T cells fell, roughly linearly.

The germline CDR1 and CDR2 sequences are PRHDT and FYEKMQ (reference sequence). The CDR3 has 13 amino acids. V lost 2 bases to trimming and J lost 7 bases, with 11 bases between them. With a J-beta primer mix and a sample-barcoded 5' primer, a second PCR ran roughly 6 to 11 cycles. A template-switch adaptor that had 12 random nucleotides put a tag on each cDNA molecule. TCRdb fed the 5' RACE reads into MiXCR, producing one record per CDR3 protein. Of 1.5 million to 2 million distinct CDR3 sequences in the sample, around 48% were seen once. With regard to this clonotype: Its antigen is unidentified.

The genes are TRBV13 and TRBJ1-2; D is unresolved. Sequenced sample: blood. The sequence was obtained from a woman in her 40s in good health. The DNA for the CDR3 is TGTGCCAGCAGCTTATATTTGTTGGGTGGCTACACCTTC. This codes for CASSLYLLGGYTF.